Listed below are T cell receptor beta chains from one sample, sequenced in a study of T-cell reconstitution after alpha-beta-depleted transplantation in children. TCRdb recomputed calls from the PCR reads with MiXCR, one row per CDR3 protein. The sample yields more than 20,000 distinct CDR3 sequences, 11% seen once. Source: PBMCs from the stem cell graft donor, taken from the stem cell graft. These receptors came from a human donor who donated a stem cell graft to a child with chronic granulomatous disease. Each CDR3 is given with its conserved first and last residue. A D gene is named only where the DNA matches it firmly. The listing skips clone size in some rows; elsewhere it reads once, few, many or a size class.

cdr3_nt: TGTGCCAGCAGCATCCCCCGAATCCCAGATACGCAGTATTTT
cdr3_aa: CASSIPRIPDTQYF
clone_size: many
v_call: TRBV7-2
d_call: -
cdr3_length: 14
j_call: TRBJ2-3

cdr3_nt: TGTGCCAGCAGTCCCGGGACTAGCGGGATGGGCAGTCAAGAGACCCAGTACTTC
cdr3_aa: CASSPGTSGMGSQETQYF
clone_size: many
v_call: TRBV12-3/TRBV12-4
d_call: TRBD2
cdr3_length: 18
j_call: TRBJ2-5

cdr3_nt: TGTGCCAGCAGGCTATACCGAGGGGGCGCGGGAGAGACCCAGTACTTC
cdr3_aa: CASRLYRGGAGETQYF
clone_size: many
v_call: TRBV21-1
d_call: -
cdr3_length: 16
j_call: TRBJ2-5

cdr3_nt: TGTGCCACCTCCCATACCGGGACTCCTTACGAGCAGTACTTC
cdr3_aa: CATSHTGTPYEQYF
clone_size: -
v_call: TRBV3-1
d_call: -
cdr3_length: 14
j_call: TRBJ2-7

cdr3_nt: TGTGCCAGCACCAGGGGGCATTACGAGCAGTACTTC
cdr3_aa: CASTRGHYEQYF
clone_size: many
v_call: TRBV2
d_call: TRBD1
cdr3_length: 12
j_call: TRBJ2-7

cdr3_nt: TGCGCCAGCAGCTTGGGGACAGACACTGAAGCTTTCTTT
cdr3_aa: CASSLGTDTEAFF
clone_size: many
v_call: TRBV5-1
d_call: -
cdr3_length: 13
j_call: TRBJ1-1

cdr3_nt: TGCGCCAGCAGCAATGACCCGGGCGCCTACAATGAGCAGTTCTTC
cdr3_aa: CASSNDPGAYNEQFF
clone_size: many
v_call: TRBV5-1
d_call: -
cdr3_length: 15
j_call: TRBJ2-1

cdr3_nt: TGCAGCGTTCTCTCGAGGACACCGAACACTGAAGCTTTCTTT
cdr3_aa: CSVLSRTPNTEAFF
clone_size: many
v_call: TRBV29-1
d_call: -
cdr3_length: 14
j_call: TRBJ1-1

cdr3_nt: TGCAGTGCTAGAGCCTGGGGCCCGAGGACTGAAGCTTTCTTT
cdr3_aa: CSARAWGPRTEAFF
clone_size: many
v_call: TRBV20-1
d_call: -
cdr3_length: 14
j_call: TRBJ1-1

cdr3_nt: TGTGCCAGCAGCACCCCTGGCAGCTTCGGAGGGACTGAAGCTTTCTTT
cdr3_aa: CASSTPGSFGGTEAFF
clone_size: few
v_call: TRBV3-1
d_call: -
cdr3_length: 16
j_call: TRBJ1-1

cdr3_nt: TGCAGTGCTAGTCAACTCAGACTTGAAGCTTTCTTT
cdr3_aa: CSASQLRLEAFF
clone_size: -
v_call: TRBV20-1
d_call: -
cdr3_length: 12
j_call: TRBJ1-1

cdr3_nt: TGTGCCAGCAGCCCCCGGACAGGGGGCGACACCGGGGAGCTGTTTTTT
cdr3_aa: CASSPRTGGDTGELFF
clone_size: many
v_call: TRBV13
d_call: TRBD1
cdr3_length: 16
j_call: TRBJ2-2

cdr3_nt: TGCAGCGCCGCTGGAACTGAAGCTTTCTTT
cdr3_aa: CSAAGTEAFF
clone_size: many
v_call: TRBV29-1
d_call: -
cdr3_length: 10
j_call: TRBJ1-1

cdr3_nt: TGCAGCGTTGAAGTCCCGGGACAGGGGGCTTACGAGCAGTACTTC
cdr3_aa: CSVEVPGQGAYEQYF
clone_size: many
v_call: TRBV29-1
d_call: TRBD1
cdr3_length: 15
j_call: TRBJ2-7

cdr3_nt: TGTGCCACCACTAAGGGGGAACCCTATAATTCACCCCTCCACTTT
cdr3_aa: CATTKGEPYNSPLHF
clone_size: many
v_call: TRBV28
d_call: -
cdr3_length: 15
j_call: TRBJ1-6

cdr3_nt: TGTGCCAGCAGCTTAGGGGGACCATATAGCAATCAGCCCCAGCATTTT
cdr3_aa: CASSLGGPYSNQPQHF
clone_size: many
v_call: TRBV7-9
d_call: -
cdr3_length: 16
j_call: TRBJ1-5

cdr3_nt: TGCAGTGCTACCAGACTAGCGGGGGTAGAAGAGACCCAGTACTTC
cdr3_aa: CSATRLAGVEETQYF
clone_size: many
v_call: TRBV20-1
d_call: TRBD2
cdr3_length: 15
j_call: TRBJ2-5

cdr3_nt: TGTGCCAGCAGCTTGGTGCAAGGTTACAATGAGCAGTTCTTC
cdr3_aa: CASSLVQGYNEQFF
clone_size: -
v_call: TRBV5-6
d_call: -
cdr3_length: 14
j_call: TRBJ2-1

cdr3_nt: TGTGCCAGCAGCCACGCCACTCCGGACAGGGGTAATTCACCCCTCCACTTT
cdr3_aa: CASSHATPDRGNSPLHF
clone_size: many
v_call: TRBV5-5
d_call: TRBD1
cdr3_length: 17
j_call: TRBJ1-6

cdr3_nt: TGTGCCAGCAGTTACGTCCAGGGGGGGCCGAACACTGAAGCTTTCTTT
cdr3_aa: CASSYVQGGPNTEAFF
clone_size: few
v_call: TRBV6-2/TRBV6-3
d_call: TRBD1
cdr3_length: 16
j_call: TRBJ1-1

cdr3_nt: TGTGCCAGCAGCGCAGCCGGGGGGCCCTACAATGAGCAGTTCTTC
cdr3_aa: CASSAAGGPYNEQFF
clone_size: many
v_call: TRBV7-2
d_call: -
cdr3_length: 15
j_call: TRBJ2-1

cdr3_nt: TGCGCCAGCAGCCAAAATGGAGATTGGGGGCGCGACAATGAGCAGTTCTTC
cdr3_aa: CASSQNGDWGRDNEQFF
clone_size: many
v_call: TRBV4-3
d_call: -
cdr3_length: 17
j_call: TRBJ2-1

cdr3_nt: TGCAGTGCTACACCGGGACAGGGAGGACCAGATACGCAGTATTTT
cdr3_aa: CSATPGQGGPDTQYF
clone_size: many
v_call: TRBV20-1
d_call: TRBD1
cdr3_length: 15
j_call: TRBJ2-3

cdr3_nt: TGTGCCAGCAGCTCCCGGGCGGATCCGGGTGAGCAGTTCTTC
cdr3_aa: CASSSRADPGEQFF
clone_size: many
v_call: TRBV7-7
d_call: -
cdr3_length: 14
j_call: TRBJ2-1

cdr3_nt: TGCGCCAGCAGCCCTATCCAGGGGAACACTGAAGCTTTCTTT
cdr3_aa: CASSPIQGNTEAFF
clone_size: many
v_call: TRBV5-1
d_call: -
cdr3_length: 14
j_call: TRBJ1-1

cdr3_nt: TGTGCCAGCAGCCCAACTAGCGGGTACGAGCAGTACTTC
cdr3_aa: CASSPTSGYEQYF
clone_size: many
v_call: TRBV12-3/TRBV12-4
d_call: TRBD2
cdr3_length: 13
j_call: TRBJ2-7